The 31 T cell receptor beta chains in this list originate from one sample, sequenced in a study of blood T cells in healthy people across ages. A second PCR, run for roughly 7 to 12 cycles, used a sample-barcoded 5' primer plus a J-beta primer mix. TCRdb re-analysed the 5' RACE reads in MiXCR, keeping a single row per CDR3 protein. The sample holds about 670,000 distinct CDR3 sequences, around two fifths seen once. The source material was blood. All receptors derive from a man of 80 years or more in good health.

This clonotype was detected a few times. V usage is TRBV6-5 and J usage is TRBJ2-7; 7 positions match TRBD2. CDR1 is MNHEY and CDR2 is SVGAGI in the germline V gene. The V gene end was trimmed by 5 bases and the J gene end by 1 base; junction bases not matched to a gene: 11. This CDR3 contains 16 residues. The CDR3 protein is CASSQFLAGDSYEQYF. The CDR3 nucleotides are TGTGCCAGCAGTCAATTTTTAGCGGGCGATTCCTACGAGCAGTACTTC.

The CDR3 is CASGSENYGYTF. The CDR3 bases are TGTGCCAGCGGATCAGAGAACTATGGCTACACCTTC. The chain carries TRBV6-5 and TRBJ1-2; D remains ambiguous. V lost 8 bases and J lost 2, with 9 bases in between. The CDR3 spans 12 residues. Germline V gene sequence: CDR1 MNHEY, CDR2 SVGAGI.

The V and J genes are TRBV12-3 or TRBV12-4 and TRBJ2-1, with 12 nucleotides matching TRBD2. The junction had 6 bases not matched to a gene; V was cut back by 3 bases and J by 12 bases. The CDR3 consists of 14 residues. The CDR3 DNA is TGTGCCAGCAGTTTTGCTAGCGGGGGGGGTGTGCAGTTCTTC. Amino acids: CASSFASGGGVQFF.

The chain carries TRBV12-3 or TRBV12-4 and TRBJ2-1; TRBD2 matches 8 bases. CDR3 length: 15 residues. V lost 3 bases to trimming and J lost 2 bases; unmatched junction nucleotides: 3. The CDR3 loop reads CASSLNGGAYNEQFF. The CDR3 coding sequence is TGTGCCAGCAGTTTGAACGGGGGGGCCTACAATGAGCAGTTCTTC.

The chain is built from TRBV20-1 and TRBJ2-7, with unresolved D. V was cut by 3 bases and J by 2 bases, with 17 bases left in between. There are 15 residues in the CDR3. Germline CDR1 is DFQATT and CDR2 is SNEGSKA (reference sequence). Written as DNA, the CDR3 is TGCAGTGCTAGCCGCGAAAGTGGTTCAGCCTACGAGCAGTACTTC. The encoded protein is CSASRESGSAYEQYF.

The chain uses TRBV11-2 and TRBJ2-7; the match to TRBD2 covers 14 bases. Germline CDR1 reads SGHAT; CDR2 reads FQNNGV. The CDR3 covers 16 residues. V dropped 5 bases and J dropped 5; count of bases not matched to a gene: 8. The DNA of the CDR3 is TGTGCCAGCAGCACGACTAGCGGGGGGGCCGGGAACGAGCAGTACTTC. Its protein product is CASSTTSGGAGNEQYF.

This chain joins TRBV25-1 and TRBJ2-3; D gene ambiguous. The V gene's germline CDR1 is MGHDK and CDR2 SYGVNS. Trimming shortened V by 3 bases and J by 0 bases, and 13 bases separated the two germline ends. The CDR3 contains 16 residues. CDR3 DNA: TGTGCCAGCAGTGATTCTCCACTATCTAGCACAGATACGCAGTATTTT. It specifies CASSDSPLSSTDTQYF.

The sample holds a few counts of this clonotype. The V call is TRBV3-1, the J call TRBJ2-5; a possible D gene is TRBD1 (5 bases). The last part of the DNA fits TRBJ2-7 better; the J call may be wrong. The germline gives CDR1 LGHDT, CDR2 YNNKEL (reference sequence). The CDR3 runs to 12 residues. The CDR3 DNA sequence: TGTGCCAGCAGCGACTCAGGGTTCGAGCAGTACTTC. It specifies CASSDSGFEQYF.

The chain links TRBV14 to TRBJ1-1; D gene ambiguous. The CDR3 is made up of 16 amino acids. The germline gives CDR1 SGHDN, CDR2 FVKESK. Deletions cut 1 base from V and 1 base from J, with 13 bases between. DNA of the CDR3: TGTGCCAGCAGCCAAGGACGGAACCTGAGGAACACTGAAGCTTTCTTT. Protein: CASSQGRNLRNTEAFF.

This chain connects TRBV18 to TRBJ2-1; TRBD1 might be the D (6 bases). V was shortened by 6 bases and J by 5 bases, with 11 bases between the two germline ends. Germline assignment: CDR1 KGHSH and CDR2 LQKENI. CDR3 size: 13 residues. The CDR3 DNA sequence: TGTGCCAGCTCTCGAGACAGGAACAATGAGCAGTTCTTC. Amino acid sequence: CASSRDRNNEQFF.

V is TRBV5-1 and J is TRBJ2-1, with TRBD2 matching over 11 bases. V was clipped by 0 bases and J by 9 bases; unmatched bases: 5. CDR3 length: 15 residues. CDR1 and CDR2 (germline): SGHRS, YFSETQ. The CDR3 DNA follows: TGCGCCAGCAGCTTGGGGAGGCTAGCGGGAGGTGAGCAGTTCTTC. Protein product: CASSLGRLAGGEQFF.

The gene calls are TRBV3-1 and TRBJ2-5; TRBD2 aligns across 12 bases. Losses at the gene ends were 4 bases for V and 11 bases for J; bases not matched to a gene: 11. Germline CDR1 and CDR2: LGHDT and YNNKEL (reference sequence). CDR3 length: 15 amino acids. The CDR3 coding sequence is TGTGCCAGCAGCCCCAGGACTAGCGGGAAAAATGAGCAGTACTTC. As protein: CASSPRTSGKNEQYF.

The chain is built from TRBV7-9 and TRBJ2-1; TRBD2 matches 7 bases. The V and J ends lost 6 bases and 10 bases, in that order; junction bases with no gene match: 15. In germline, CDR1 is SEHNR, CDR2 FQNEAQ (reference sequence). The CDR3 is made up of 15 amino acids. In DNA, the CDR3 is TGTGCCAGCAGGAGCCGGGACTATAATAATGGAGAGCAGTTCTTC. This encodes CASRSRDYNNGEQFF.

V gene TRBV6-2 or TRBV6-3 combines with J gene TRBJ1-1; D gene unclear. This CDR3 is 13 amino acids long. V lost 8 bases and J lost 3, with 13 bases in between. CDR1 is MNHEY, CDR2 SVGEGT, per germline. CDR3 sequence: CASCRMRDTEAFF. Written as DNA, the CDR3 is TGTGCCAGCTGCCGTATGCGGGACACTGAAGCTTTCTTT.

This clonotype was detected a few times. This chain's CDR3 is CACTRQDGINNQPQHF. CDR3 bases: TGTGCCTGCACCCGACAGGACGGAATTAACAATCAGCCCCAGCATTTT. The chain uses TRBV30 and TRBJ1-5; a possible D gene is TRBD1 (6 bases). V lost 6 bases to trimming and J lost 3 bases, with 21 bases between them. This CDR3 is built from 16 residues. Germline CDR1 and CDR2: GTSNPN and SVGIG (reference sequence). Filled out from reference TRBV30 and TRBJ1-5, the complete variable domain reads SQTIHQWPATLVQPVGSPLSLECTVEGTSNPNLYWYRQAAGRGLQLLFYSVGIGQISSEVPQNLSASRPQDRQFILSSKKLLLSDSGFYLCACTRQDGINNQPQHFGDGTRLSIL.

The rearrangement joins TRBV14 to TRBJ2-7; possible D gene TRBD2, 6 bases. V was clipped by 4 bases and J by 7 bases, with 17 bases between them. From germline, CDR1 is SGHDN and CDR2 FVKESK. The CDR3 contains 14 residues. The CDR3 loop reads CASSPRLVANEQYF. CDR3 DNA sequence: TGTGCCAGCAGCCCCAGACTAGTAGCCAATGAGCAGTACTTC.

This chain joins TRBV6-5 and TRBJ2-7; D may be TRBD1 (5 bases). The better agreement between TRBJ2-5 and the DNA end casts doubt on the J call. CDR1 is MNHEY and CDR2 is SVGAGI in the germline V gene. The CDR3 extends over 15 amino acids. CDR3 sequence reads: CASSYSRQFQETQYF. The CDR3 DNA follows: TGTGCCAGCAGTTACTCTAGACAGTTCCAAGAGACCCAGTACTTC.

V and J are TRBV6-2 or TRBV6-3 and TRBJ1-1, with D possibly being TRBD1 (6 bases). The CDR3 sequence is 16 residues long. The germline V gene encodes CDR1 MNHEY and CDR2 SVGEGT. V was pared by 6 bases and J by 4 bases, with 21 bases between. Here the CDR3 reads CASSPGRGALVTEAFF. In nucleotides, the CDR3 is TGTGCCAGCAGCCCCGGTAGGGGGGCCCTTGTCACTGAAGCTTTCTTT.

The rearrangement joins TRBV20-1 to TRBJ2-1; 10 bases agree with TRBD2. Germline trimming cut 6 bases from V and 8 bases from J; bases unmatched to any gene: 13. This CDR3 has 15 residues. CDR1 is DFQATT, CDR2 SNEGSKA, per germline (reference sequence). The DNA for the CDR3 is TGCAGTGCGCGGCCCCTAGCGGGAGTTCGGGATGAGCAGTTCTTC. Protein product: CSARPLAGVRDEQFF.

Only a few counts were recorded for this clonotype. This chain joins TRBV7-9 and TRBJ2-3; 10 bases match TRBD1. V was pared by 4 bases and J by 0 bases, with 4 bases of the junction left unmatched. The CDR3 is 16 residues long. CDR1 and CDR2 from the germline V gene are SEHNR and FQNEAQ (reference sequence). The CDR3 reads CASSSGQGFSTDTQYF. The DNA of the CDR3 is TGTGCCAGCAGCTCGGGACAGGGGTTTAGCACAGATACGCAGTATTTT.

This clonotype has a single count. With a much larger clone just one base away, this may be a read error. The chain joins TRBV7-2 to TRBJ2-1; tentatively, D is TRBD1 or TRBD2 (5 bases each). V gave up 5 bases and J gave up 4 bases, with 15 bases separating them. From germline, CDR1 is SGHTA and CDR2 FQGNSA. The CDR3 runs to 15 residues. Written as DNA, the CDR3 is TGTGCCAGCAGCACCGGGGACGGGGATTACAATGAGCAGTTCTTC. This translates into CASSTGDGDYNEQFF.

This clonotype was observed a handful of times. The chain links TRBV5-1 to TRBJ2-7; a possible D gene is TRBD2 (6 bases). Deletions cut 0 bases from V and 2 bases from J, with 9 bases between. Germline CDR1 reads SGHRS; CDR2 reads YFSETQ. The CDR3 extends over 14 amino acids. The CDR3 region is CASSLDGLTYEQYF. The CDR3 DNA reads TGCGCCAGCAGCTTGGATGGACTAACCTACGAGCAGTACTTC.

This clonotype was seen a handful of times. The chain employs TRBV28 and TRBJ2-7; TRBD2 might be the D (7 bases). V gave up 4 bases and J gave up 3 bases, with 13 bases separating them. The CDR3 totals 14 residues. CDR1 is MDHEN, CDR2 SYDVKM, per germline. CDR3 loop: CASSSGGGHYEQYF. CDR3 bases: TGTGCCAGCAGTTCTGGGGGGGGCCACTACGAGCAGTACTTC.

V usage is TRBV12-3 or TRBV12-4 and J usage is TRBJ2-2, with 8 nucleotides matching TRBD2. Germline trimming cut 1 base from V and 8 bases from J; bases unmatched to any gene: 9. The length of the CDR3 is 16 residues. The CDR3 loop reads CASSLVTAASGGELFF. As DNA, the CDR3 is TGTGCCAGCAGTTTAGTAACAGCGGCTAGCGGGGGGGAGCTGTTTTTT.

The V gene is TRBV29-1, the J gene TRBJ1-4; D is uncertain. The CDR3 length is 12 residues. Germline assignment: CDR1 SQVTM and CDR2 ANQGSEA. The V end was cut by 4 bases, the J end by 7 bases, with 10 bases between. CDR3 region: CSVGEPGEKLFF. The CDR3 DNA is TGCAGCGTTGGCGAGCCGGGTGAAAAACTGTTTTTT.

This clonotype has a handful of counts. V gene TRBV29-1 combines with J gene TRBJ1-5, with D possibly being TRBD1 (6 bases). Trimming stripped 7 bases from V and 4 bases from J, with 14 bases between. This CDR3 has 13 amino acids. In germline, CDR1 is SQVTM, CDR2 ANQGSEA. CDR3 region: CSAKDSHNQPQHF. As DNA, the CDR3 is TGCAGCGCCAAGGACAGCCATAATCAGCCCCAGCATTTT. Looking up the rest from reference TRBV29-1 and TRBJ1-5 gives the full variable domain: SAVISQKPSRDICQRGTSLTIQCQVDSQVTMMFWYRQQPGQSLTLIATANQGSEATYESGFVIDKFPISRPNLTFSTLTVSNMSPEDSSIYLCSAKDSHNQPQHFGDGTRLSIL.

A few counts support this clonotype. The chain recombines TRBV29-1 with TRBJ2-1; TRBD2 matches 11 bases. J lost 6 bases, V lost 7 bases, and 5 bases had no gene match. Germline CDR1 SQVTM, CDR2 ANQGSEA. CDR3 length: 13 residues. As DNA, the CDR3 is TGCAGCGCCTTAGCGGGAGGGGGCAATGAGCAGTTCTTC. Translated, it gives CSALAGGGNEQFF.

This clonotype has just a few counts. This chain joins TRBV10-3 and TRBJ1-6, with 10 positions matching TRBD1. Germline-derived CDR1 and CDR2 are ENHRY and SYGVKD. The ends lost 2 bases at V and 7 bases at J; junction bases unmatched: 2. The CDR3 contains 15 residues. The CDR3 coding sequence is TGTGCCATCAGTGAGATGGGACAGGGGAATTCACCCCTCCACTTT. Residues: CAISEMGQGNSPLHF.

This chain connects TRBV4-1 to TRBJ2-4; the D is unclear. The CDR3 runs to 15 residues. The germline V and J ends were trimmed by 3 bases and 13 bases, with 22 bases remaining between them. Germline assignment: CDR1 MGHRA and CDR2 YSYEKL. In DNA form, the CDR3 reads TGCGCCAGCAGCCAGGAACACCGCCTCACTGGTGGGCAGTACTTC. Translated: CASSQEHRLTGGQYF.

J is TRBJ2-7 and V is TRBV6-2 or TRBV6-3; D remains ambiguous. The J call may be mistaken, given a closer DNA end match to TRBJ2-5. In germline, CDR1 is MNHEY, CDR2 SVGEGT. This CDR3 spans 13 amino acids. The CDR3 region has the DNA TGTGCCAGCAGTTTCTCTCCGGAGAAGACCCAGTACTTC. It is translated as CASSFSPEKTQYF.

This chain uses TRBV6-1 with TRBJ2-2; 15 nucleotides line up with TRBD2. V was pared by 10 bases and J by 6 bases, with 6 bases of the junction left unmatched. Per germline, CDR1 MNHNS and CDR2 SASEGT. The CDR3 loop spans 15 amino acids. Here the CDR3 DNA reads TGTGCCACCGGACTAGCGGGGGGGCTCTCCGGGGAGCTGTTTTTT. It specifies CATGLAGGLSGELFF.